This TCR beta chain was profiled in a study of neurological immune-mediated disorders. This clonotype was observed many times. The CDR3 contains 16 residues. The V gene lost 1 base and the J gene lost 0 bases, with 11 bases spanning the gap. TCRdb processed the 5' RACE reads anew with MiXCR; each CDR3 protein has one entry. The table records roughly 70,000 distinct CDR3 sequences, roughly 3.9% of them present only once. Input material: PBMCs. This receptor was identified in a man aged 25 to 40 with multiple sclerosis. The rearrangement joins TRBV12-3 or TRBV12-4 to TRBJ2-3; TRBD1 is a possible D gene (6 bases). CDR3 nucleotide sequence: TGTGCCAGCAGTTTAGATAAAGGGGGAAGCACAGATACGCAGTATTTT. It translates to CASSLDKGGSTDTQYF.